This T cell receptor (beta chain) was sequenced for a study of blood T cells in healthy people across ages. This clonotype was seen many times. Its antigen is as yet unknown. Study results and caveats: Considered underestimates were the diversity estimates obtained from one million T cells. Higher diversity, along with more naive CD4+ cells, distinguished long-lived donors from aged donors. With age, beta diversity per million T cells declined roughly linearly, significantly by approximately 41.

Using a J-beta primer mix together with a sample-barcoded 5' primer, a second PCR was run for roughly 6 to 12 cycles. TCRdb re-called the 5' RACE reads through MiXCR, storing one row per CDR3 protein. This table holds 1.5 million or so distinct CDR3 sequences, roughly 45% found once. Germline-derived CDR1 and CDR2 are LGHDT and YNNKEL (reference sequence). The CDR3 is 14 residues long. Trimming took 4 bases from V and 2 from J, leaving 9 bases between them. Every sample gave at least 5 micrograms of total RNA when it was extracted. The sequence was collected from a woman in her late teens or twenties in good health. The chain joins TRBV3-1 to TRBJ2-1; weak D call: TRBD1 (5 bases). The source material was blood. The CDR3 loop is CASSPQGTYNEQFF. Written as DNA, the CDR3 is TGTGCCAGCAGCCCGCAGGGAACCTACAATGAGCAGTTCTTC.